This TCR beta chain comes out of a study of technical replicates of blood from several donors. Data came from immunoSEQ multiplex PCR; TCRdb stores just in-frame clones and leaves some out. The table records some 93,000 clones, 95% of them present only once. This CDR3 has 14 residues. Germline CDR1 is SNHLY and CDR2 is FYNNEI. V trimming: 4 bases; J trimming: 7 bases; junction bases outside the gene matches: 4. V is TRBV2 and J is TRBJ1-5, with 10 bases that match TRBD1. This sequence originates from a human donor in good health. The specimen sequenced was T cells isolated from PBMCs. In DNA, the CDR3 is TGTGCCAGCAGTGGGACAGGGGGTCAACAGCCCCAGCATTTT. Its protein is CASSGTGGQQPQHF.